This TCR beta chain is from a study of T cells in localized non-small cell lung cancer. Clones were read by immunoSEQ multiplex PCR, and TCRdb kept only the in-frame ones, dropping some. The table shows around 24,000 clones, with roughly 80% occurring only once. Points from the study as a whole: Adjacent lung tissue had a median about 50 of the top 100 clones found in the tumor.

CDR3 length: 15 amino acids. CDR1 and CDR2 (germline): SGHTA, FQGNSA. Deletions cut 0 bases from V and 2 bases from J, with 7 bases between. Worth noting for this clone: Its antigen is currently unknown.

This chain connects TRBV7-2 to TRBJ2-2; the D is unclear. The sample was PBMCs, taken before any cancer treatment. The receptor's source is a man aged 40 to 75 with stage II lung adenocarcinoma. This chain's CDR3 is CASSLARTNTGELFF. As DNA, the CDR3 is TGTGCCAGCAGCTTAGCGCGCACTAACACCGGGGAGCTGTTTTTT.